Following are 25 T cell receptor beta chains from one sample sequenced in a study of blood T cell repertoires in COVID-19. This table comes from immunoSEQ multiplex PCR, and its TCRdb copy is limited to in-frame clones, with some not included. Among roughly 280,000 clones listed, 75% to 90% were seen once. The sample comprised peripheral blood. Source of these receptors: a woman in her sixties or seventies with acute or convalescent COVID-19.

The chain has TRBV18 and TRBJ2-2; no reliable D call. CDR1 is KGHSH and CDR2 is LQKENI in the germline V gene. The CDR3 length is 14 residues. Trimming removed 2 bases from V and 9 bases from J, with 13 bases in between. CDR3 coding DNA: TGTGCCAGCTCACCAACGAGTTCTTCAAGGGAGCTGTTTTTT. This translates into CASSPTSSSRELFF.

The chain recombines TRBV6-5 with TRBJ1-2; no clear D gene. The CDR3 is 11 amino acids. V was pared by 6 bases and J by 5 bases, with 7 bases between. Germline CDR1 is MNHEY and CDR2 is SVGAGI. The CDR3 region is CASSLRYGYTF. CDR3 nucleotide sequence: TGTGCCAGCAGCCTCAGATATGGCTACACCTTC.

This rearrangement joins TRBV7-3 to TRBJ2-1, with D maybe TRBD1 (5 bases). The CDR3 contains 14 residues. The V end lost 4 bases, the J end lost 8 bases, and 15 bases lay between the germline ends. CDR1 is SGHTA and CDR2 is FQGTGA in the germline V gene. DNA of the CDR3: TGTGCCAGCAGCTCAAACCAGGGCATCGATGAGCAGTTCTTC. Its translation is CASSSNQGIDEQFF.

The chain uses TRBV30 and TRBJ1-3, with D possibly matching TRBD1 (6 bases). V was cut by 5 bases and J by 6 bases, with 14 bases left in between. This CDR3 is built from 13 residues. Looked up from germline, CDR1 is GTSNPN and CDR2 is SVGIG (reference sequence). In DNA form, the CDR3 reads TGTGCCTGGGAGCCGGGACATCAAAACACCATATATTTT. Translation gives CAWEPGHQNTIYF.

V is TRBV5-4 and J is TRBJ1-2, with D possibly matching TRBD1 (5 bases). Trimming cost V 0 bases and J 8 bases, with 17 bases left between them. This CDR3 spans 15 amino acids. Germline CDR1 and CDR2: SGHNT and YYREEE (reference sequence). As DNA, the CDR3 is TGTGCCAGCAGCTTGGTTCAGGGCCTACCGAAAGGCTACACCTTC. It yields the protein CASSLVQGLPKGYTF. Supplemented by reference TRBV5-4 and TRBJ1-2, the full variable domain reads ETGVTQSPTHLIKTRGQQVTLRCSSQSGHNTVSWYQQALGQGPQFIFQYYREEENGRGNFPPRFSGLQFPNYSSELNVNALELDDSALYLCASSLVQGLPKGYTFGSGTRLTVV.

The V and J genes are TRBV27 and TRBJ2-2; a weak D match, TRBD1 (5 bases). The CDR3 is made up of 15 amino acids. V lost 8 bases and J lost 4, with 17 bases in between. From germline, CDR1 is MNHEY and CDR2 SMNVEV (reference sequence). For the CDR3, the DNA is TGTGCCAGCGCCACCTTCAGGGATGGCACCGGGGAGCTGTTTTTT. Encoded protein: CASATFRDGTGELFF.

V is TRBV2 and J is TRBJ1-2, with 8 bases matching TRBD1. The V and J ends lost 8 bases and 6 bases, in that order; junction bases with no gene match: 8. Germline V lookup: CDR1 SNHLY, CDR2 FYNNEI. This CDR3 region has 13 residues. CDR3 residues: CASRSDRVNGYTF. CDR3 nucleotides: TGTGCCAGCCGATCGGACAGGGTGAATGGCTACACCTTC.

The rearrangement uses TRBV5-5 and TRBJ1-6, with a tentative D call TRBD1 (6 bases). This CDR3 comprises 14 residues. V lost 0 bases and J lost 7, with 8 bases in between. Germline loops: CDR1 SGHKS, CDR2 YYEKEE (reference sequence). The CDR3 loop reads CASSLAQGNSPLHF. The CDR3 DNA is TGTGCCAGCAGCTTGGCCCAGGGGAATTCACCCCTCCACTTT.

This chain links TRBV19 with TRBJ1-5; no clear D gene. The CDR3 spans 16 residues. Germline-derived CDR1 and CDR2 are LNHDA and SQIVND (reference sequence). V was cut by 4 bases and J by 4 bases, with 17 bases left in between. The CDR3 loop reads CASSTGDRVRNQPQHF. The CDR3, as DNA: TGTGCCAGTAGTACCGGGGATAGAGTAAGAAATCAGCCCCAGCATTTT.

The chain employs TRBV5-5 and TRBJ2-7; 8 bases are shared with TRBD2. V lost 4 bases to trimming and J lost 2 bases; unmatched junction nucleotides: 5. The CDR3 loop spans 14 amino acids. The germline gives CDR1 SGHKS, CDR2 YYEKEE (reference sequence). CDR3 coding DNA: TGTGCCAGCAGCGCGCGGGGGGATCCCTACGAGCAGTACTTC. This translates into CASSARGDPYEQYF.

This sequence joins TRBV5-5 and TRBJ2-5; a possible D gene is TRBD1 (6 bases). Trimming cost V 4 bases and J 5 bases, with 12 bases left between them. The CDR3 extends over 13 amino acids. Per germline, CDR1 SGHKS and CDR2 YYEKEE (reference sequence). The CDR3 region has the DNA TGTGCCAGCAGCGCAGGGGTAGAGGAGACCCAGTACTTC. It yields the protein CASSAGVEETQYF.

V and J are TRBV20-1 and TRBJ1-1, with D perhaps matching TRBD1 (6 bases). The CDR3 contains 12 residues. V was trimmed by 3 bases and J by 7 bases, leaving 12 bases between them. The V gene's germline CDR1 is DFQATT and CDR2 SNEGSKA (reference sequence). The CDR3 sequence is CSASTGSDEAFF. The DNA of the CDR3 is TGCAGTGCTAGTACAGGGTCGGATGAAGCTTTCTTT.

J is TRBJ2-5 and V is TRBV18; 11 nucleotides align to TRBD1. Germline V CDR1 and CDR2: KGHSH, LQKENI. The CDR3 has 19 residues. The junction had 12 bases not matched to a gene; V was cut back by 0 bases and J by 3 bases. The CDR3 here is CASSPPGTGGLQTEETQYF. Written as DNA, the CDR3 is TGTGCCAGCTCACCACCCGGGACAGGGGGGTTGCAGACCGAAGAGACCCAGTACTTC.

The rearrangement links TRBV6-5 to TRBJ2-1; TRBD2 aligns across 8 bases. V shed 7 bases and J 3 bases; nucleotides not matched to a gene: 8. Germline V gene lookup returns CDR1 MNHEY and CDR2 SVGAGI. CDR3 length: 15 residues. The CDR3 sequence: CASTPGGGLYNEQFF. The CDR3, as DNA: TGTGCCAGCACCCCCGGGGGGGGGCTCTACAATGAGCAGTTCTTC.

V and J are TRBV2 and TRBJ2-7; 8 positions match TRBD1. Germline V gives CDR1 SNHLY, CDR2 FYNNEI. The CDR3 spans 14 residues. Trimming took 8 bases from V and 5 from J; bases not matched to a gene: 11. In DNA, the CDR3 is TGTGCCAGCGGACCGGACAGGGTAAGCCACGAGCAGTACTTC. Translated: CASGPDRVSHEQYF. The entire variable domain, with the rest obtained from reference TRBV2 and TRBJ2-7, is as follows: EPEVTQTPSHQVTQMGQEVILRCVPISNHLYFYWYRQILGQKVEFLVSFYNNEISEKSEIFDDQFSVERPDGSNFTLKIRSTKLEDSAMYFCASGPDRVSHEQYFGPGTRLTVT.

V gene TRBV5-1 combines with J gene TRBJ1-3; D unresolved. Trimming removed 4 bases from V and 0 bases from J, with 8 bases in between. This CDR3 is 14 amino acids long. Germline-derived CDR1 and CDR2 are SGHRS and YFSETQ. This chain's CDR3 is CASSPLVSGNTIYF. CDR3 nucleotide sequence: TGCGCCAGCAGCCCATTAGTCTCTGGAAACACCATATATTTT.

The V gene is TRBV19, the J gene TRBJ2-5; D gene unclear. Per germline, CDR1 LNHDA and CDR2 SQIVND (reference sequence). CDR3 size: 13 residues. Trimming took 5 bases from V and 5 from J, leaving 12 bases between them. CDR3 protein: CASSPHRGETQYF. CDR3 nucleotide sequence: TGTGCCAGTAGTCCGCATAGAGGCGAGACCCAGTACTTC.

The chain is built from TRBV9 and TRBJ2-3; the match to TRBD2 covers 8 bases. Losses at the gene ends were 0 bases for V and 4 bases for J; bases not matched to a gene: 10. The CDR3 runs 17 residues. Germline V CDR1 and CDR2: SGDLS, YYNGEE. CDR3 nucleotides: TGTGCCAGCAGCGTAGGGGGGGGGACTAGGGCCCCAGATACGCAGTATTTT. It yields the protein CASSVGGGTRAPDTQYF. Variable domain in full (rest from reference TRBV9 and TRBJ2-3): DSGVTQTPKHLITATGQRVTLRCSPRSGDLSVYWYQQSLDQGLQFLIQYYNGEERAKGNILERFSAQQFPDLHSELNLSSLELGDSALYFCASSVGGGTRAPDTQYFGPGTRLTVL.

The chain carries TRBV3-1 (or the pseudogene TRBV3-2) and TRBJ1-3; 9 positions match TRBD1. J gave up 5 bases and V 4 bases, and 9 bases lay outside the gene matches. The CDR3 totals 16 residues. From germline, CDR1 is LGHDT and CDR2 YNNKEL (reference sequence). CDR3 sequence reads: CASSLHGTGLRNTIYF. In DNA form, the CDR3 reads TGTGCCAGCAGCCTGCACGGGACAGGGCTTAGAAACACCATATATTTT.

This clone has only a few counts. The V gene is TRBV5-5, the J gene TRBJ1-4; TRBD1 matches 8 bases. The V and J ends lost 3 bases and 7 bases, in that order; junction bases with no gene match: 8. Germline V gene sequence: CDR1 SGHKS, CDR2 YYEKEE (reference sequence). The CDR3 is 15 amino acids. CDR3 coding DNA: TGTGCCAGCAGCTGGACAGGGTTTGCGGCTGAAAAACTGTTTTTT. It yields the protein CASSWTGFAAEKLFF.

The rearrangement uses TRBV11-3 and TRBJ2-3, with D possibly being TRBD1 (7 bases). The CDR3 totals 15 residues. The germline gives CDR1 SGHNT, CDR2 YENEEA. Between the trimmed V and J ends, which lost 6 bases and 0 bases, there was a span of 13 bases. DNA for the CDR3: TGTGCCAGCAGTCTCTCAGGGGGGAGCACAGATACGCAGTATTTT. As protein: CASSLSGGSTDTQYF.

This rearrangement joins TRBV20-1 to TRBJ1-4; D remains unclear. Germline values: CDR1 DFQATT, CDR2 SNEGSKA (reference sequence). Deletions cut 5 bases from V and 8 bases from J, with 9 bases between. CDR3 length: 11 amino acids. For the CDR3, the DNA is TGCAGTGCTCCGAGCGGGGAAAAACTGTTTTTT. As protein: CSAPSGEKLFF.

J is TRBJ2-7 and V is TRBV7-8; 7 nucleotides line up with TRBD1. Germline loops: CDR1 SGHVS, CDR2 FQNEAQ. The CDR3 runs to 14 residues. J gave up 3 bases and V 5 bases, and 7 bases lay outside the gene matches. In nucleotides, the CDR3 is TGTGCCAGCAGCCTCCGGGACAGAGTCTACGAGCAGTACTTC. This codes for CASSLRDRVYEQYF.

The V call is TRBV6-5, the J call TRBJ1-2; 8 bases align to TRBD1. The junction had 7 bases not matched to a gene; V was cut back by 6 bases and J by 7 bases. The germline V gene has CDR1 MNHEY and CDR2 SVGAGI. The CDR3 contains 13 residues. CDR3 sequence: CASRSDRGPGYTF. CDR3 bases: TGTGCCAGCAGGTCTGACAGGGGCCCTGGCTACACCTTC.

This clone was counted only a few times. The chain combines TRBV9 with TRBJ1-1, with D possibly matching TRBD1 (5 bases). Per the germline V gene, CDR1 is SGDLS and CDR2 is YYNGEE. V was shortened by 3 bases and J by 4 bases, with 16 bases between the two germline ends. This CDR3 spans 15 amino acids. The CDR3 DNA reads TGTGCCAGCAGCGCCCGTCCGGGGGGGGGCACTGAAGCTTTCTTT. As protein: CASSARPGGGTEAFF.